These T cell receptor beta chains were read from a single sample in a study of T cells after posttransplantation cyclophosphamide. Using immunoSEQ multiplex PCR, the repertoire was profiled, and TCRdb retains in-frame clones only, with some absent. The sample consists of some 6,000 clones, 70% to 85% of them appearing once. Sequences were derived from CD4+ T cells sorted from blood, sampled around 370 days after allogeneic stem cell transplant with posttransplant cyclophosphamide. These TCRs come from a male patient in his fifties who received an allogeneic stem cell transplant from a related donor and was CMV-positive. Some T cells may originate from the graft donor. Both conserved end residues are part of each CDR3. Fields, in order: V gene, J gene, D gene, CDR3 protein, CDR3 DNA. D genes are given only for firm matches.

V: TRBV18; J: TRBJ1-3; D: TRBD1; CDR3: CASSGTAYSGNTIYF; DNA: TGTGCCAGCTCAGGGACAGCTTACTCTGGAAACACCATATATTTT
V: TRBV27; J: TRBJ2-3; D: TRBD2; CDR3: CASRTYLAGRRGTDTQYF; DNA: TGTGCCAGCAGAACCTACTTAGCGGGGCGGAGGGGCACAGATACGCAGTATTTT
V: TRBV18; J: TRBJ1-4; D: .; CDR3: CASSPQESEKLFF; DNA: TGTGCCAGCTCACCACAGGAGTCTGAAAAACTGTTTTTT
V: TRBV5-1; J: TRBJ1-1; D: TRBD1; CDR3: CASSLQGAAFF; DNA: TGCGCCAGCAGCTTGCAGGGGGCAGCTTTCTTT
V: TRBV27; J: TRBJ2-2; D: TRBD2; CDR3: CASSTSGVGGELFF; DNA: TGTGCCAGCAGTACTAGCGGAGTCGGCGGGGAGCTGTTTTTT
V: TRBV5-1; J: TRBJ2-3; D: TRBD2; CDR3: CASSLLSGGTDTQYF; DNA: TGCGCCAGCAGCTTGCTTAGCGGGGGCACAGATACGCAGTATTTT
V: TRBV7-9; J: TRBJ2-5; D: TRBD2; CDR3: CASSFSGAGETQYF; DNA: TGTGCCAGCAGCTTTAGCGGGGCAGGGGAGACCCAGTACTTC
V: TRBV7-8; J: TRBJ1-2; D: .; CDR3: CASSLVYSGSQGYTF; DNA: TGTGCCAGCAGCTTAGTCTATTCGGGTAGTCAAGGCTACACCTTC
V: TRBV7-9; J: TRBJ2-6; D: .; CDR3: CASSLRRGLSGANVLTF; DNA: TGTGCCAGCAGCTTAAGGCGGGGCCTTTCTGGGGCCAACGTCCTGACTTTC
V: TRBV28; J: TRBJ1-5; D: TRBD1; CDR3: CASSLKTGNNQPQHF; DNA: TGTGCCAGCAGTTTAAAGACAGGGAACAATCAGCCCCAGCATTTT